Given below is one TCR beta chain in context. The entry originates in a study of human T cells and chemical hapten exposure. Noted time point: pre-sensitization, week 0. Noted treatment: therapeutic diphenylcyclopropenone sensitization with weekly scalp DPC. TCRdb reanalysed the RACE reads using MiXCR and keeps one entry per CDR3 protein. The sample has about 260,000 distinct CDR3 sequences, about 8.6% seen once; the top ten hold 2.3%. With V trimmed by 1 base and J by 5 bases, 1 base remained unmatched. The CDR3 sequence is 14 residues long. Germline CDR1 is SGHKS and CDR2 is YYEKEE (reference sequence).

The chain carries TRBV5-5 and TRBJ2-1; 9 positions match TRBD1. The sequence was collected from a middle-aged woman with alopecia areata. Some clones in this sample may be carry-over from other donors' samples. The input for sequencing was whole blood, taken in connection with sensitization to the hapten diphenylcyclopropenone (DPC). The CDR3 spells CASSLWTGDNEQFF. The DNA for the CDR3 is TGTGCCAGCAGCTTGTGGACAGGGGACAATGAGCAGTTCTTC.